This entry concerns a single T cell receptor (beta chain). Its antigen remains unknown. Expressed TCRB transcripts got sequenced, as all isolated RNA was reverse transcribed. Measured with immunoSEQ multiplex PCR; TCRdb has only the in-frame clones, and not every one. The sample holds 85,000 to 110,000 clones; over 25% are singletons and the top ten take 0.53%. The junction had 8 bases not matched to a gene; V was cut back by 2 bases and J by 4 bases. This CDR3 spans 16 amino acids. Germline CDR1 reads SNHLY; CDR2 reads FYNNEI. The entry originates in a study of beta chain features in type 1 diabetes. Turning to the study itself: In age, gender and cell yields, patients were similar to healthy donors.

The study, taken as a whole, reports: There was a moderate but significant shortening of TCRB CDR3s in all four CD4+ subsets of Type 1 diabetes patients. PCR, the amplification step, might favor shorter templates, equally in patients and controls.

Purity exceeding 95% was reached by all sorted populations. Sequenced material: central memory CD4+ T cells from blood. The clonotype comes from a woman under 30 with type 1 diabetes. The V gene is TRBV2, the J gene TRBJ1-5; 7 nucleotides match TRBD1. In DNA form, the CDR3 reads TGTGCCAGCAGTGAAATGGAGGGCAGGGGGAATCAGCCCCAGCATTTT. Translating it yields CASSEMEGRGNQPQHF.